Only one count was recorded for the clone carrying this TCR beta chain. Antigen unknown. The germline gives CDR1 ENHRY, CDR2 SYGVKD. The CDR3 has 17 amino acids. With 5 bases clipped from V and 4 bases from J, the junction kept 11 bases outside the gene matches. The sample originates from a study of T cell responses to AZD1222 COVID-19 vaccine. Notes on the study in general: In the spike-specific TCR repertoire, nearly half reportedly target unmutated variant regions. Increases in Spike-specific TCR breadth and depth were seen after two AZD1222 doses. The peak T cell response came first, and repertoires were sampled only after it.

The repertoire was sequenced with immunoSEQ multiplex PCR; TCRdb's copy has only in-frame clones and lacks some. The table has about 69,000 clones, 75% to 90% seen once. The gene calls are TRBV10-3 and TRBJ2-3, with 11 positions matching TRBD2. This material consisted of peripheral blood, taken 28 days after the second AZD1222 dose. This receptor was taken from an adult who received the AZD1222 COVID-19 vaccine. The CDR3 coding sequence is TGTGCCATCAGTCAGAGAGCTAGCGGGGGGAAAGCAGATACGCAGTATTTT. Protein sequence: CAISQRASGGKADTQYF.